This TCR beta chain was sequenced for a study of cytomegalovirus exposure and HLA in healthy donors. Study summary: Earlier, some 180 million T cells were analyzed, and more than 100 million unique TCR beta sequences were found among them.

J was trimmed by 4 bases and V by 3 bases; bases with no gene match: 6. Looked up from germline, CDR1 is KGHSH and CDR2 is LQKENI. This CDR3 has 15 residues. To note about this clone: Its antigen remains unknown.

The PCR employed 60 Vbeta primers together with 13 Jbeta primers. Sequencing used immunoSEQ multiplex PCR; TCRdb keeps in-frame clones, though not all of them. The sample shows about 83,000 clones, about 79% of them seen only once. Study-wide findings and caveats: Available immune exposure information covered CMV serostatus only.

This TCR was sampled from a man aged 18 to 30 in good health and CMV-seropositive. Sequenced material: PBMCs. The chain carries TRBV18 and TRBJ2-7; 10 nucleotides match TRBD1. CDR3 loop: CASSPPRDRGYEQYF. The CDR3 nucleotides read TGTGCCAGCTCACCGCCCCGGGACAGGGGTTACGAGCAGTACTTC.